These T cell receptor beta chains were read from a single sample in a study of response to subunit inactivated influenza vaccine. A single record per CDR3 protein comes from TCRdb applying MiXCR to the RT-PCR reads. The sample includes fewer than 650,000 distinct CDR3 sequences, under 15% of them seen just once. The material sequenced was PBMCs from blood, taken 40 to 50 days after vaccination. These receptor sequences come from a man aged 45 to 65 who received an inactivated influenza vaccine. The CDR3 runs from the conserved cysteine through the conserved F or W. A D gene is named only where the DNA matches it firmly. The size entry is marked missing in some rows and otherwise reads once, few, many or a size class.

.,TRBJ2-3,TRBV4-3,.,TGCGCCAGCAGCGAACGAACGGGGAGCACAGATACGCAGTATTTT,CASSERTGSTDTQYF
TRBD2,TRBJ2-5,TRBV7-2,.,TGTGCCAGCAGCACGACTAGCGGGGGGGGGAAGACCCAGTACTTC,CASSTTSGGGKTQYF
.,TRBJ2-7,TRBV20-1,.,TGCAGTGCTAGCCCCCGTTACGAGCAGTACTTC,CSASPRYEQYF
TRBD2,TRBJ2-5,TRBV7-8,few,TGTGCCAGCCGGGGGGGCCGGAGAGAGACCCAGTACTTC,CASRGGRRETQYF
.,TRBJ2-1,TRBV6-5,.,TGTGCCAGCACCTTGGGGGGGGCCAGCAATGAGCAGTTCTTC,CASTLGGASNEQFF
.,TRBJ2-2,TRBV28,few,TGTGCCAGCAGTTTATCCCGGGGAGGAGGAGTCGGGGAGCTGTTTTTT,CASSLSRGGGVGELFF
.,TRBJ1-1,TRBV7-9,many,TGTGCCAGCAGCTCGGACAGGAACACTGAAGCTTTCTTT,CASSSDRNTEAFF
.,TRBJ2-1,TRBV12-3/TRBV12-4,many,TGTGCCAGCAGTTTCGGGGACTACAATGAGCAGTTCTTC,CASSFGDYNEQFF
TRBD2,TRBJ2-1,TRBV15,.,TGTGCCACCAGCTTAGGGATAGCGGGAGCTAGAGATGAGCAGTTCTTC,CATSLGIAGARDEQFF
TRBD2,TRBJ2-7,TRBV4-2,.,TGTGCCAGCAGCCAAGGTGTTCGGGGGAGGGCATTGGGAGAGCAGTACTTC,CASSQGVRGRALGEQYF
.,TRBJ1-1,TRBV12-3/TRBV12-4,few,TGTGCCAGCAGTTTAGACCCTTTGCGCACTGAAGCTTTCTTT,CASSLDPLRTEAFF
.,TRBJ2-5,TRBV12-3/TRBV12-4,.,TGTGCCAGCAGTCCAGGGTTCACAGAGACCCAGTACTTC,CASSPGFTETQYF
TRBD1,TRBJ1-1,TRBV12-3/TRBV12-4,many,TGTGCCAGCAGTCAAAACAGGGGGAGACAAGCTTTCTTT,CASSQNRGRQAFF
TRBD2,TRBJ2-7,TRBV18,.,TGTGCCAGCTCACCATCCGGGACTAGCAAAGAGCAGTACTTC,CASSPSGTSKEQYF
TRBD1,TRBJ1-2,TRBV11-2,.,TGTGCCAGCAGCTTAGATGGGGGACAGGGTTTCAGCTACACCTTC,CASSLDGGQGFSYTF
TRBD2,TRBJ2-3,TRBV29-1,many,TGCAGCGTTCTCGGGACTAGCGGAACAGATACGCAGTATTTT,CSVLGTSGTDTQYF
TRBD2,TRBJ2-5,TRBV5-1,.,TGCGCCAGCAGCTTAACTCCCACTAGCGGGGGGGCCGAGACCCAGTACTTC,CASSLTPTSGGAETQYF
TRBD1,TRBJ1-4,TRBV7-6,.,TGTGCCAGCAGCTTTGGCAGGGGGATAGAAAAACTGTTTTTT,CASSFGRGIEKLFF
.,TRBJ2-1,TRBV6-1,few,TGTGCCAGCAGCCCAAGAGCGCCAAGCTCCTACAATGAGCAGTTCTTC,CASSPRAPSSYNEQFF
.,TRBJ2-5,TRBV5-1,few,TGCGCCAGCAGCACCATAGCAGGGCTACTCCAAGAGACCCAGTACTTC,CASSTIAGLLQETQYF
.,TRBJ1-1,TRBV11-3,few,TGTGCCAGCAGCTTTAGCCCGGACACTGAAGCTTTCTTT,CASSFSPDTEAFF
TRBD2,TRBJ2-7,TRBV4-3,few,TGCGCCAGCAGCCAAGATTGGCAGCGGGGGATCTACGAGCAGTACTTC,CASSQDWQRGIYEQYF
.,TRBJ2-5,TRBV4-1,.,TGCGCCAGCAGCCAAGATCCCGGGGCAGGAGGAGAGACCCAGTACTTC,CASSQDPGAGGETQYF
TRBD2,TRBJ2-2,TRBV24-1,.,TGTGCCACCAGTGATTTGGGACTAGCGGGGGCCTCAAACACCGGGGAGCTGTTTTTT,CATSDLGLAGASNTGELFF
.,TRBJ2-5,TRBV18,few,TGTGCCAGCTCTGCAGGAGCACAAGAGACCCAGTACTTC,CASSAGAQETQYF
.,TRBJ1-6,TRBV7-2,.,TGTGCCAGCAGCTTGCGTATAACAGGGAGCCCTAATTCACCCCTCCACTTT,CASSLRITGSPNSPLHF
.,TRBJ2-1,TRBV7-9,few,TGTGCCAGCAGGGCCGGTTCCGGGGAGCAGTTCTTC,CASRAGSGEQFF
TRBD2,TRBJ2-1,TRBV20-1,.,TGCAGTGCTAGGTCCGGGACTAGCGGGGGAGATGAGCAGTTCTTC,CSARSGTSGGDEQFF
.,TRBJ2-2,TRBV7-3,many,TGTGCCAGCAGTACGTCTACCGGGGAGCTGTTTTTT,CASSTSTGELFF
TRBD2,TRBJ2-1,TRBV20-1,few,TGCAGTGCCAACGGGCTAGCGGGGGGGCCCCAGGAGCAGTTCTTC,CSANGLAGGPQEQFF
.,TRBJ2-2,TRBV20-1,.,TGCTGTGCTGTGGACTACCTAAAGAACACCGGGGAGCTGTTTTTT,CCAVDYLKNTGELFF
TRBD2,TRBJ2-7,TRBV7-2,few,TGTGCCAGCAGCTTAGCGATGACTAGCGGAGCCCAGTACTTC,CASSLAMTSGAQYF
TRBD2,TRBJ2-7,TRBV7-2,.,TGTGCCAGCAGCTTAGTCTCGCTAGCGGGGTCCTACGAGCAGTACTTC,CASSLVSLAGSYEQYF
.,TRBJ2-5,TRBV6-5,.,TGTGCCAGCAGTTACTCGGCTGGGGGGGAGACCCAGTACTTC,CASSYSAGGETQYF
TRBD2,TRBJ2-1,TRBV6-2/TRBV6-3,.,TGTGCCAGCAGTTACTCGACGCTTCTTACCGCTAGCGGAAGTACCAATGAGCAGTTCTTC,CASSYSTLLTASGSTNEQFF
.,TRBJ2-2,TRBV2,few,TGTGCCAGCAGTGAGCGGGGGCGCGGGGAGCTGTTTTTT,CASSERGRGELFF
.,TRBJ1-5,TRBV5-5,.,TGTGCCAGCAGCGGCAGTGCGGGTGTCGAGCCCCAGCATTTT,CASSGSAGVEPQHF
.,TRBJ1-2,TRBV7-9,many,TGTGCCAGCAGCTCCCGCCGGTCAGGGGCGTATGGCTACACCTTC,CASSSRRSGAYGYTF
.,TRBJ2-1,TRBV6-2/TRBV6-3,many,TGTGCCAGCAGTTCCTTCTCCCCTGATCTTTACAATGAGCAGTTCTTC,CASSSFSPDLYNEQFF
.,TRBJ2-1,TRBV7-9,many,TGTGCCAGCACCCTATCCGCCAATGAGCAGTTCTTC,CASTLSANEQFF
.,TRBJ1-4,TRBV25-1,.,TGTGCCAGCAGTGAAAACCCGAGTATTAATGAAAAACTGTTTTTT,CASSENPSINEKLFF
.,TRBJ1-2,TRBV20-1,few,TGCAGTGCTAGAGATCAAAGTTCCTATGGCTACACCTTC,CSARDQSSYGYTF
.,TRBJ1-1,TRBV15,many,TGTGCCACCAGCAGAGATCTGAACACTGAAGCTTTCTTT,CATSRDLNTEAFF
TRBD1,TRBJ2-7,TRBV20-1,few,TGCAGTGCTAGAGATCTCAGGGGGAGCTCCTACGAGCAGTACTTC,CSARDLRGSSYEQYF
.,TRBJ1-1,TRBV6-5,few,TGTGCCAGCAGTTACTCGGAAGGCTGGACTGAAGCTTTCTTT,CASSYSEGWTEAFF
.,TRBJ1-1,TRBV3-1,.,TGTGCCAGCAGCCAAAAGACGGACATGAACACTGAAGCTTTCTTT,CASSQKTDMNTEAFF
.,TRBJ2-7,TRBV25-1,.,TGTGCCAGCAGTGCGGGGTGGGCCTACGAGCAGTACTTC,CASSAGWAYEQYF
TRBD2,TRBJ2-5,TRBV20-1,.,TGCAGTGCCAGAGGACTAGCGGGAAGACTCCAAGAGACCCAGTACTTC,CSARGLAGRLQETQYF
TRBD2,TRBJ2-1,TRBV10-3,.,TGTGCCATCGGCTTAGCGGGAGTATCTGTCAATGAGCAGTTCTTC,CAIGLAGVSVNEQFF
.,TRBJ1-2,TRBV4-1,.,TGCGCCAGCAGCCAAGGGGACGGGTTGAACTATGGCTACACCTTC,CASSQGDGLNYGYTF
.,TRBJ2-2,TRBV27,few,TGTGCCAGCAAACTTCTGGCTGGCACCGGGGAGCTGTTTTTT,CASKLLAGTGELFF
TRBD1,TRBJ2-7,TRBV4-3,few,TGCGCCAGCTCCCGAATTGCAGGGGGCGAGCAGTACTTC,CASSRIAGGEQYF
.,TRBJ2-3,TRBV5-6,few,TGTGCCAGCCAAGGGGTGGATACGCAGTATTTT,CASQGVDTQYF
.,TRBJ1-6,TRBV12-3/TRBV12-4,.,TGTGCCAGCAGCCCGACAGTTCTTAATTCACCCCTCCACTTT,CASSPTVLNSPLHF
TRBD1,TRBJ2-2,TRBV10-3,.,TGTGCCAGCACCGGGACAGGGACCGGGGAGCTGTTTTTT,CASTGTGTGELFF
TRBD1,TRBJ2-1,TRBV7-6,.,TGTGCCAGCAGCCTTCACGGCCCAGGACAGGGAAACAATGAGCAGTTCTTC,CASSLHGPGQGNNEQFF
TRBD1,TRBJ2-1,TRBV5-6,few,TGTGCCAGCAGCCAGGGACAGGGGTTCCACAATGAGCAGTTCTTC,CASSQGQGFHNEQFF
TRBD1,TRBJ2-7,TRBV20-1,.,TGCAGTGCGACCGGACAGGTCCTTGTGGAGCAGTACTTC,CSATGQVLVEQYF
.,TRBJ2-1,TRBV4-1,.,TGCGCCAGCAGCCAACGCGGCAGAACTTCCTACAATGAGCAGTTCTTC,CASSQRGRTSYNEQFF